A single sample gave rise to the 26 T cell receptor beta chains below, sequenced in a study of OX40 agonist ivuxolimab in advanced cancers. Sequenced by immunoSEQ multiplex PCR; TCRdb stores in-frame clones only, minus some. The sample yields 60,000 or so clones, approximately 94% seen once. The sample here was CD4+ or CD8+ T cells sorted from blood, taken in a trial of the OX40 agonist ivuxolimab. All receptors derive from an adult with an advanced solid tumor such as melanoma, head and neck, liver or kidney cancer.

The rearrangement links TRBV7-9 to TRBJ2-1; tentative D call: TRBD2 (7 bases). The V gene lost 6 bases and the J gene lost 6 bases, with 21 bases spanning the gap. Germline V gene data show CDR1 as SEHNR and CDR2 as FQNEAQ (reference sequence). This CDR3 is 16 amino acids long. CDR3 in amino acids: CASSTVMGGLVNEQFF. CDR3 DNA: TGTGCCAGCAGTACTGTTATGGGGGGGCTGGTCAATGAGCAGTTCTTC.

The CDR3 DNA reads TGCGCCAGCAGCCAAGCGAAAATAGCGGGGCGAGAGACCCAGTACTTC. This sequence encodes CASSQAKIAGRETQYF. V gene TRBV4-1 combines with J gene TRBJ2-5; the match to TRBD2 covers 8 bases. In germline, CDR1 is MGHRA, CDR2 YSYEKL. The CDR3 is 16 residues long. After removal of 1 base from V and 4 bases from J, the junction contained 8 bases not matched to a gene.

This chain connects TRBV7-2 to TRBJ2-5, with 8 bases matching TRBD2. V shed 5 bases, J shed 2 bases, and the junction held 7 bases outside the gene matches. The CDR3 contains 15 residues. Germline V lookup: CDR1 SGHTA, CDR2 FQGNSA. The CDR3 coding sequence is TGTGCCAGCAGCCACAGCGGGAGTATTCAAGAGACCCAGTACTTC. Protein: CASSHSGSIQETQYF.

In this sample, this clone turned up once. V and J are TRBV27 and TRBJ1-5, with 12 bases that match TRBD1. Losses at the gene ends were 5 bases for V and 6 bases for J; bases not matched to a gene: 5. CDR1 is MNHEY and CDR2 is SMNVEV in the germline V gene (reference sequence). The CDR3 has 15 amino acids. The CDR3 DNA follows: TGTGCCAGCAGTGTCGGGACAGGGGGCGGTCAGCCCCAGCATTTT. Translating gives CASSVGTGGGQPQHF.

This rearrangement joins TRBV27 to TRBJ1-5; TRBD1 matches at 9 bases. Germline CDR1 is MNHEY and CDR2 is SMNVEV (reference sequence). The CDR3 sequence is 15 residues long. V trimming: 6 bases; J trimming: 4 bases; junction bases outside the gene matches: 7. The CDR3 DNA sequence: TGTGCCAGCAGACCCGACAGGGGGTGGAATCAGCCCCAGCATTTT. Translated: CASRPDRGWNQPQHF.

The chain has TRBV5-8 and TRBJ2-3; TRBD1 might be the D (6 bases). V lost 2 bases to trimming and J lost 1 base, with 8 bases between them. The CDR3 length is 14 residues. CDR1 is SGHTS and CDR2 is YDEGEE in the germline V gene. CDR3 in amino acids: CASSLQGRTDTQYF. DNA of the CDR3: TGTGCCAGCAGCTTACAGGGCCGCACAGATACGCAGTATTTT.

Notes on this clone: This CDR3 is also generated by other DNA sequences in the sample. The rearrangement links TRBV28 to TRBJ2-3; 7 positions match TRBD2. Germline V gene lookup returns CDR1 MDHEN and CDR2 SYDVKM. The CDR3 is 14 amino acids. V shed 3 bases, J shed 1 base, and the junction held 1 base outside the gene matches. In nucleotides, the CDR3 is TGTGCCAGCAGTTTTCTAGCGGGCACAGATACGCAGTATTTT. Translated, it gives CASSFLAGTDTQYF.

A single count supports this clone. This chain joins TRBV7-9 and TRBJ2-7, with a tentative D call TRBD2 (5 bases). The CDR3 totals 12 residues. Germline CDR1 is SEHNR and CDR2 is FQNEAQ (reference sequence). V was clipped by 5 bases and J by 4 bases, with 9 bases between them. The CDR3 region is CASSPGLYEQYF. The DNA of the CDR3 is TGTGCCAGCAGCCCCGGACTTTACGAGCAGTACTTC.

V usage is TRBV9 and J usage is TRBJ2-3; D is unclear. The CDR3 spans 12 residues. Germline V gives CDR1 SGDLS, CDR2 YYNGEE. Trimming stripped 4 bases from V and 2 bases from J, with 5 bases between. CDR3 protein: CASSYNTDTQYF. CDR3 nucleotide sequence: TGTGCCAGCAGCTATAACACAGATACGCAGTATTTT.

This rearrangement joins TRBV9 to TRBJ1-3; D remains ambiguous. This CDR3 has 12 amino acids. Trimming took off 4 bases at V and 4 bases at J, with 6 bases between the two ends. Germline V gene data show CDR1 as SGDLS and CDR2 as YYNGEE. CDR3 sequence reads: CASSPHGNTIYF. The CDR3 coding sequence is TGTGCCAGCAGCCCTCACGGAAACACCATATATTTT. Full variable domain (remainder filled in from reference TRBV9 and TRBJ1-3): DSGVTQTPKHLITATGQRVTLRCSPRSGDLSVYWYQQSLDQGLQFLIQYYNGEERAKGNILERFSAQQFPDLHSELNLSSLELGDSALYFCASSPHGNTIYFGEGSWLTVV.

The V and J genes are TRBV7-9 and TRBJ2-5; TRBD2 is a possible D gene (5 bases). The tail of the sequence fits TRBJ2-7 better, so the J call may be wrong. The CDR3 consists of 15 residues. Germline CDR1 SEHNR, CDR2 FQNEAQ (reference sequence). The CDR3 nucleotides read TGTGCCAGCAGCTTGGGGAGCGCGAGCTCCTACGAGCAGTACTTC. Amino acids: CASSLGSASSYEQYF.

The V call is TRBV28, the J call TRBJ2-2; a weak D match, TRBD2 (5 bases). The CDR3 loop spans 16 amino acids. Germline-derived CDR1 and CDR2 are MDHEN and SYDVKM. V lost 3 bases, J lost 1 base, and 12 bases lay in between. CDR3: CASSFPRGKNTGELFF. The CDR3 DNA reads as TGTGCCAGCAGTTTCCCCCGGGGAAAGAACACCGGGGAGCTGTTTTTT.

The chain employs TRBV7-6 and TRBJ2-3; perhaps TRBD2 as D (6 bases). The germline gives CDR1 SGHVS, CDR2 FNYEAQ. There are 15 residues in the CDR3. Trimming left V 6 bases short and J 3 bases short, with 16 bases between. In DNA form, the CDR3 reads TGTGCCAGCAGTTTTCAGCGGGCGGTTACAGATACGCAGTATTTT. Its translation: CASSFQRAVTDTQYF.

The chain has TRBV30 and TRBJ1-2; possibly TRBD1 for D (5 bases). This CDR3 comprises 13 residues. V was pared by 0 bases and J by 4 bases, with 9 bases between. CDR1 GTSNPN and CDR2 SVGIG come from the germline V gene (reference sequence). The CDR3 DNA sequence: TGTGCCTGGAGTGTACACAGGCCCTATGGCTACACCTTC. Its protein is CAWSVHRPYGYTF.

This CDR3 reads CASSVGGDNNEQFF. CDR3 nucleotide sequence: TGTGCCAGCAGCGTAGGGGGAGACAACAATGAGCAGTTCTTC. This chain uses TRBV9 with TRBJ2-1; tentative D call: TRBD2 (5 bases). The V gene lost 0 bases and the J gene lost 5 bases, with 9 bases spanning the gap. Germline V gives CDR1 SGDLS, CDR2 YYNGEE. There are 14 residues in the CDR3.

V gene TRBV28 combines with J gene TRBJ2-1; tentatively, D is TRBD2 (5 bases). V lost 2 bases to trimming and J lost 9 bases, with 14 bases between them. The CDR3 contains 14 residues. CDR1 is MDHEN, CDR2 SYDVKM, per germline. This CDR3 is CASSLTSRRTEQFF. In DNA, the CDR3 is TGTGCCAGCAGTTTAACGTCTAGGAGGACTGAGCAGTTCTTC.

The rearrangement joins TRBV6-4 to TRBJ2-1, with 7 bases aligning to TRBD2. The CDR3 length is 15 residues. In germline, CDR1 is MRHNA, CDR2 SNTAGT. With 6 bases clipped from V and 0 bases from J, the junction kept 5 bases outside the gene matches. The CDR3 sequence: CASSPAGNSYNEQFF. The CDR3 coding sequence is TGTGCCAGCAGCCCAGCGGGAAACTCCTACAATGAGCAGTTCTTC.

This rearrangement joins TRBV27 to TRBJ2-1, with D possibly TRBD1 on 6 matching bases. The CDR3 runs to 14 residues. V dropped 6 bases and J dropped 10 bases, with 19 bases sitting between them. Germline CDR1 reads MNHEY; CDR2 reads SMNVEV (reference sequence). The CDR3 is CASSSDSPLSEQFF. The CDR3 nucleotides are TGTGCCAGCAGCTCGGACAGTCCTCTGAGCGAGCAGTTCTTC.

V and J are TRBV6-5 and TRBJ2-1, with 10 bases that match TRBD2. Germline CDR1 is MNHEY and CDR2 is SVGAGI. The CDR3 covers 13 residues. The V gene end was trimmed by 7 bases and the J gene end by 4 bases; junction bases not matched to a gene: 1. The CDR3 loop is CASTTSGYNEQFF. CDR3 DNA sequence: TGTGCCAGCACGACTAGCGGGTACAATGAGCAGTTCTTC.

V usage is TRBV7-9 and J usage is TRBJ2-1; D tentatively reads TRBD1 or TRBD2 (5 bases each). The CDR3 length is 16 residues. V lost 4 bases and J lost 0, with 13 bases in between. Per the germline V gene, CDR1 is SEHNR and CDR2 is FQNEAQ (reference sequence). CDR3 coding DNA: TGTGCCAGCAGCTCGGGGCGAGGTGCCTCCTACAATGAGCAGTTCTTC. Residues: CASSSGRGASYNEQFF.

The rearrangement links TRBV6-5 to TRBJ1-5; TRBD1 matches at 7 bases. This CDR3 spans 14 amino acids. The germline CDR1 and CDR2 sequences are MNHEY and SVGAGI. Germline trimming cut 6 bases from V and 1 base from J; bases unmatched to any gene: 3. The CDR3 region is CASRGGQSNQPQHF. The CDR3 DNA reads TGTGCCAGCAGAGGGGGACAGAGCAATCAGCCCCAGCATTTT.

The gene calls are TRBV19 and TRBJ1-5; D remains unclear. CDR3 length equals 14 residues. Per the germline V gene, CDR1 is LNHDA and CDR2 is SQIVND (reference sequence). V was shortened by 3 bases and J by 4 bases, with 10 bases between the two germline ends. CDR3 in DNA: TGTGCCAGTAGTATCCGGGAACGGAATCAGCCCCAGCATTTT. As protein: CASSIRERNQPQHF.

The J gene is TRBJ2-7, the V gene TRBV4-3, with a tentative D call TRBD1 (6 bases). The germline V gene encodes CDR1 LGHNA and CDR2 YSLEER. This CDR3 comprises 14 residues. V lost 1 base to trimming and J lost 5 bases, with 12 bases between them. The CDR3 loop reads CASSQGYREHEQYF. The CDR3 DNA follows: TGCGCCAGCAGCCAAGGGTACAGGGAGCACGAGCAGTACTTC.

The rearrangement uses TRBV19 and TRBJ1-5; D is unresolved. Trimming stripped 3 bases from V and 16 bases from J, with 22 bases between. Germline CDR1 is LNHDA and CDR2 is SQIVND (reference sequence). The CDR3 has 14 residues. The CDR3 spells CASSILVSAELRHF. In DNA form, the CDR3 reads TGTGCCAGTAGTATTCTGGTTTCGGCGGAGTTACGACATTTT.

V usage is TRBV6-5 and J usage is TRBJ1-1; D is undetermined. The V gene lost 2 bases and the J gene lost 0 bases, with 10 bases spanning the gap. CDR1 is MNHEY, CDR2 SVGAGI, per germline. This CDR3 is 15 amino acids long. The CDR3 sequence is CASSYGSVLNTEAFF. The CDR3 DNA reads as TGTGCCAGCAGTTACGGGAGTGTTCTGAACACTGAAGCTTTCTTT.

The table lists this clone with a count of one. The chain recombines TRBV28 with TRBJ1-1; D is unresolved. The CDR3 sequence is 13 residues long. Trimming cost V 3 bases and J 1 base, with 6 bases left between them. CDR1 is MDHEN, CDR2 SYDVKM, per germline. The CDR3 DNA reads TGTGCCAGCAGTTTGGCCTGGAACACTGAAGCTTTCTTT. Its translation is CASSLAWNTEAFF.